What follows are 22 T cell receptor beta chains derived from one specimen sequenced in a study of T-cell memory formation after mild COVID-19. One entry per CDR3 protein, called by TCRdb with MiXCR from the 5' RACE reads. Here the sample spans about 270,000 distinct CDR3 sequences, under 20% being singletons. Sequenced input: PBMCs or a T cell subset sorted from them (not recorded which). Receptors originate from a man between 18 and 35 years old who had mild COVID-19 (a few samples of this study predate the infection). Cell type and time point are not known.

This clonotype was recorded at least ten times. J is TRBJ1-1 and V is TRBV7-6; TRBD1 matches 9 bases. Looked up from germline, CDR1 is SGHVS and CDR2 is FNYEAQ. This CDR3 has 15 amino acids. The trim removed 4 bases at V and 5 bases at J, leaving 8 bases unmatched. The CDR3 DNA reads TGTGCCAGCAGCTCTAACAGGGGGCGTGGGACTGAAGCTTTCTTT. This translates into CASSSNRGRGTEAFF.

This clonotype was counted only a few times. The chain joins TRBV4-3 to TRBJ2-7; D unclear. The V and J ends lost 0 bases and 2 bases respectively, with 5 bases between them. Germline V gene lookup returns CDR1 LGHNA and CDR2 YSLEER. The CDR3 runs 13 residues. CDR3: CASSQDAAYEQYF. The CDR3 coding sequence is TGCGCCAGCAGCCAAGACGCGGCCTACGAGCAGTACTTC.

The J gene is TRBJ1-1, the V gene TRBV9; the match to TRBD1 covers 9 bases. The CDR3 runs 15 residues. The germline gives CDR1 SGDLS, CDR2 YYNGEE. J lost 4 bases, V lost 6 bases, and 10 bases had no gene match. CDR3 in amino acids: CASNPMGQGITEAFF. In DNA, the CDR3 is TGTGCCAGCAACCCAATGGGACAGGGAATCACTGAAGCTTTCTTT.

The rearrangement joins TRBV6-5 to TRBJ1-5; D is undetermined. The ends were cut back, 4 bases at V and 1 base at J, with 8 bases in the middle. The length of the CDR3 is 14 residues. Germline-derived CDR1 and CDR2 are MNHEY and SVGAGI. In DNA form, the CDR3 reads TGTGCCAGCAGTTTTGGCAGGAGCAATCAGCCCCAGCATTTT. Protein: CASSFGRSNQPQHF.

The genes are TRBV2 and TRBJ2-1; D might be TRBD1 (5 bases). The CDR3 sequence is 12 residues long. Trimming took off 5 bases at V and 8 bases at J, with 10 bases between the two ends. Per the germline V gene, CDR1 is SNHLY and CDR2 is FYNNEI. The CDR3, as DNA: TGTGCCAGCAGTAGTGACAGTTATGAGCAGTTCTTC. Amino acid sequence: CASSSDSYEQFF. The full variable domain, with the rest looked up from reference TRBV2 and TRBJ2-1, is EPEVTQTPSHQVTQMGQEVILRCVPISNHLYFYWYRQILGQKVEFLVSFYNNEISEKSEIFDDQFSVERPDGSNFTLKIRSTKLEDSAMYFCASSSDSYEQFFGPGTRLTVL.

In its sample, this clonotype was seen a few times. The CDR3: CASSLGQGWEQYV. The CDR3 DNA reads TGTGCCAGCAGTTTGGGACAGGGTTGGGAGCAGTACGTC. V is TRBV6-5 and J is TRBJ2-7; 9 bases match TRBD1. Germline V lookup: CDR1 MNHEY, CDR2 SVGAGI. Trimming took 4 bases from V and 7 from J; bases not matched to a gene: 5. The CDR3 totals 13 residues.

This clonotype came up a few times. The chain uses TRBV20-1 and TRBJ1-2; D ambiguous. The CDR3 loop spans 13 amino acids. Germline V lookup: CDR1 DFQATT, CDR2 SNEGSKA (reference sequence). V was pared by 2 bases and J by 5 bases, with 12 bases between. CDR3 loop: CSARHGLSYGYTF. CDR3 DNA: TGCAGTGCTAGACACGGACTCTCGTATGGCTACACCTTC.

The chain couples TRBV4-3 to TRBJ2-7; the match to TRBD2 covers 11 bases. The germline gives CDR1 LGHNA, CDR2 YSLEER. V lost 4 bases to trimming and J lost 3 bases; unmatched junction nucleotides: 5. There are 15 residues in the CDR3. Here the CDR3 reads CASSPSGGTVYEQYF. The CDR3 nucleotides are TGCGCCAGCAGCCCTAGCGGGGGGACCGTCTACGAGCAGTACTTC.

As DNA, the CDR3 is TGTGCCACCTCCTTCACAGGTACAAGGCAGCCCCAGCATTTT. It translates to CATSFTGTRQPQHF. J is TRBJ1-5 and V is TRBV12-3 or TRBV12-4, with D perhaps matching TRBD1 (5 bases). With 10 bases removed from V and 7 bases from J, the gap between germline ends came to 20 bases. CDR3 length equals 14 residues.

The sample holds one count of this clonotype. The junction differs from germline at one of its ends, possibly a read error. The chain links TRBV7-7 to TRBJ2-2, with a weak D call TRBD1 (5 bases). This CDR3 is 15 amino acids long. In germline, CDR1 is SSHAT, CDR2 FNYEAQ (reference sequence). The CDR3: CASSLLQGNTGELFF. In DNA, the CDR3 is TGTGCTAGCAGCTTACTCCAGGGGAACACCGGGGAGCTGTTTTTT.

The chain combines TRBV20-1 with TRBJ2-1, with 10 nucleotides matching TRBD2. The CDR3 contains 14 residues. Losses at the gene ends were 7 bases for V and 2 bases for J; bases not matched to a gene: 5. CDR1 DFQATT and CDR2 SNEGSKA come from the germline V gene (reference sequence). CDR3 in amino acids: CSVITSGAYNEQFF. The CDR3 nucleotides read TGCAGTGTCATCACTAGCGGGGCCTACAATGAGCAGTTCTTC.

This clonotype was detected a few times. This sequence joins TRBV7-3 and TRBJ2-5; 7 nucleotides match TRBD1. J was trimmed by 5 bases and V by 7 bases; bases with no gene match: 7. Per germline, CDR1 SGHTA and CDR2 FQGTGA. The CDR3 spans 13 residues. In DNA, the CDR3 is TGTGCCAGCACCCTGAGCAGGGGGGAGACCCAGTACTTC. Protein: CASTLSRGETQYF.

The rearrangement uses TRBV20-1 and TRBJ2-3, with D perhaps TRBD1 (5 bases). The CDR3 has 15 residues. The V and J ends lost 4 bases and 1 base respectively, with 15 bases between them. Looked up from germline, CDR1 is DFQATT and CDR2 is SNEGSKA (reference sequence). The CDR3 DNA is TGCAGTGCTAATATAGGGGAAGACGGCACAGATACGCAGTATTTT. Protein: CSANIGEDGTDTQYF.

The sample holds a few counts of this clonotype. The chain links TRBV2 to TRBJ2-6; D is uncertain. V dropped 4 bases and J dropped 0 bases, with 10 bases sitting between them. This CDR3 has 16 amino acids. The V gene's germline CDR1 is SNHLY and CDR2 FYNNEI. The CDR3 is CASSVLRSSGANVLTF. As DNA, the CDR3 is TGTGCCAGCAGTGTCCTACGGTCCTCTGGGGCCAACGTCCTGACTTTC.

In its sample, this clonotype was seen many times. This chain joins TRBV7-2 and TRBJ1-5; D gene unclear. This CDR3 is 13 amino acids long. From germline, CDR1 is SGHTA and CDR2 FQGNSA. Trimming took off 3 bases at V and 4 bases at J, with 7 bases between the two ends. CDR3 DNA: TGTGCCAGCAGCTTCGGGGAGAATCAGCCCCAGCATTTT. Translating it yields CASSFGENQPQHF. Looking up the rest from reference TRBV7-2 and TRBJ1-5 gives the full variable domain: GAGVSQSPSNKVTEKGKDVELRCDPISGHTALYWYRQSLGQGLEFLIYFQGNSAPDKSGLPSDRFSAERTGGSVSTLTIQRTQQEDSAVYLCASSFGENQPQHFGDGTRLSIL.

The chain joins TRBV11-3 to TRBJ2-1; 8 bases map to TRBD2. CDR3 length: 14 amino acids. V lost 5 bases to trimming and J lost 8 bases; unmatched junction nucleotides: 8. Germline V gene sequence: CDR1 SGHNT, CDR2 YENEEA. CDR3 in DNA: TGTGCCAGCAGCGCCGGGACTAGACTCCATGAGCAGTTCTTC. Protein product: CASSAGTRLHEQFF. The complete variable domain, with remaining parts taken from reference TRBV11-3 and TRBJ2-1, reads EAGVVQSPRYKIIEKKQPVAFWCNPISGHNTLYWYLQNLGQGPELLIRYENEEAVDDSQLPKDRFSAERLKGVDSTLKIQPAELGDSAVYLCASSAGTRLHEQFFGPGTRLTVL.

The chain has TRBV10-3 and TRBJ2-1, with TRBD1 as a possible D gene (5 bases). The CDR3 runs to 12 residues. CDR1 ENHRY and CDR2 SYGVKD come from the germline V gene. V lost 7 bases to trimming and J lost 4 bases, with 8 bases between them. The DNA for the CDR3 is TGTGCCATCACCGACAGTTACAATGAGCAGTTCTTC. The encoded protein is CAITDSYNEQFF.

The V gene is TRBV7-9, the J gene TRBJ1-4; D is unclear. V was cut by 4 bases and J by 4 bases, with 10 bases left in between. CDR1 and CDR2 (germline): SEHNR, FQNEAQ (reference sequence). The CDR3 has 14 residues. The CDR3 here is CASSSSWGNEKLFF. The CDR3 nucleotides are TGTGCCAGCAGCTCGTCCTGGGGTAATGAAAAACTGTTTTTT.

The chain carries TRBV3-1 and TRBJ2-3; TRBD2 aligns across 7 bases. The CDR3 consists of 14 residues. CDR1 and CDR2 (germline): LGHDT, YNNKEL (reference sequence). J gave up 4 bases and V 4 bases, and 5 bases lay outside the gene matches. The CDR3 sequence is CASSPGEGPDTQYF. The CDR3 nucleotides read TGTGCCAGCAGCCCCGGGGAGGGGCCAGATACGCAGTATTTT.

The chain links TRBV4-2 to TRBJ2-7; D is unresolved. The CDR3 has 14 residues. Between the trimmed V and J ends, which lost 3 bases and 6 bases, there was a span of 15 bases. Germline V gene sequence: CDR1 LGHNA, CDR2 YNFKEQ. The CDR3 DNA follows: TGTGCCAGCAGCCACGCCACCCTCCCAACCGAGCAGTACGTC. Its translation: CASSHATLPTEQYV.

There are a few counts of this clonotype. This CDR3 reads CAIRVVDTQYF. CDR3 sequence (DNA): TGTGCCATCAGAGTTGTAGATACGCAGTATTTT. V is TRBV10-3 and J is TRBJ2-3; D not resolved. V lost 6 bases and J lost 5, with 6 bases in between. The CDR3 contains 11 residues. In germline, CDR1 is ENHRY, CDR2 SYGVKD.

The sample holds a few counts of this clonotype. The V call is TRBV3-1, the J call TRBJ1-5; the D is unclear. CDR1 is LGHDT and CDR2 is YNNKEL in the germline V gene (reference sequence). The CDR3 length is 12 residues. Between the trimmed V and J ends, which lost 1 base and 9 bases, there was a span of 7 bases. CDR3 sequence reads: CASSQGPLPQHF. The CDR3 coding sequence is TGTGCCAGCAGCCAAGGCCCCTTGCCCCAGCATTTT.